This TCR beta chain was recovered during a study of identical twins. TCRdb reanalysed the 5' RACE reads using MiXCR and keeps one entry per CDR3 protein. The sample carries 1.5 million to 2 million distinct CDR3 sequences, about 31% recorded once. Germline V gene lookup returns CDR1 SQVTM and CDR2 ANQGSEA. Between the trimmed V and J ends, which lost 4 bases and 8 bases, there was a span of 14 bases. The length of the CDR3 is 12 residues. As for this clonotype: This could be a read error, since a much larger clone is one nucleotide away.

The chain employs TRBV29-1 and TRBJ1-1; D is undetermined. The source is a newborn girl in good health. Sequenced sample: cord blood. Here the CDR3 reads CSVGSGRREAFF. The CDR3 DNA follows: TGCAGCGTTGGATCTGGACGGCGGGAAGCTTTCTTT.